These 29 T cell receptor beta chains were all obtained from the same sample, sequenced in a study of molecular identifiers for immune sequencing clone quantification. TCRdb passed the PCR reads through MiXCR, listing each CDR3 protein once. This table holds under 600,000 distinct CDR3 sequences, about a quarter found once. What was sequenced was naive CD8+ T cells from blood, with Jurkat cell RNA spiked in. The subset here: FACS-sorted CD8+CD4-CCR7+CD45RA+ naive T cells. These receptors were collected from a human donor in good health. Some libraries in this study had Jurkat cell RNA spiked in.

The table lists this clonotype with a few counts. The CDR3 coding sequence is TGCAGTGCTATATTTTCAGGGGAGGTAGAGACCCAGTACTTC. It specifies CSAIFSGEVETQYF. The genes are TRBV20-1 and TRBJ2-5; D possibly uses TRBD1 or TRBD2 (6 bases each). Trimming removed 4 bases from V and 4 bases from J, with 16 bases in between. Germline CDR1 and CDR2: DFQATT and SNEGSKA (reference sequence). This CDR3 has 14 residues.

The V gene is TRBV7-6, the J gene TRBJ1-4; no reliable D call. The CDR3 extends over 16 amino acids. Between the trimmed V and J ends, which lost 5 bases and 8 bases, there was a span of 21 bases. Germline loops: CDR1 SGHVS, CDR2 FNYEAQ. The CDR3, as DNA: TGTGCCAGCAGCCCCAATGGCTATGGCAGTCACGAAAAACTGTTTTTT. This encodes CASSPNGYGSHEKLFF.

Ten or more counts support this clonotype. The chain employs TRBV12-3 or TRBV12-4 and TRBJ1-1; 7 positions agree with TRBD1. Germline trimming cut 5 bases from V and 4 bases from J; bases unmatched to any gene: 13. This CDR3 contains 16 residues. The CDR3 loop is CASSLRGSRGVTEAFF. The CDR3 DNA follows: TGTGCCAGCAGTCTCAGGGGGAGCCGAGGGGTCACTGAAGCTTTCTTT.

This clonotype was detected ten times or more. This chain links TRBV6-2 or TRBV6-3 with TRBJ2-1, with 12 bases lining up with TRBD2. Germline trimming cut 0 bases from V and 9 bases from J; bases unmatched to any gene: 3. The CDR3 sequence is 15 residues long. Germline-derived CDR1 and CDR2 are MNHEY and SVGEGT. The CDR3 loop reads CASSYSTSGGTEQFF. CDR3 coding DNA: TGTGCCAGCAGTTACTCAACTAGCGGGGGGACTGAGCAGTTCTTC.

The rearrangement uses TRBV6-6 and TRBJ2-3; D might be TRBD1 or TRBD2, each matching 5 bases. CDR1 is MNHNY and CDR2 is SVGAGI in the germline V gene (reference sequence). The germline V and J ends were trimmed by 3 bases and 2 bases, with 21 bases remaining between them. This CDR3 has 18 amino acids. The DNA of the CDR3 is TGTGCCAGCAGTTATCCTTCAACCGGGACCTATTTCACAGATACGCAGTATTTT. Translated: CASSYPSTGTYFTDTQYF.

This clonotype occurred a few times. The chain recombines TRBV6-5 with TRBJ1-2; a weak D match, TRBD1 (6 bases). V was cut by 7 bases and J by 0 bases, with 12 bases left in between. This CDR3 contains 14 residues. Germline loops: CDR1 MNHEY, CDR2 SVGAGI. The CDR3 protein is CASTDRTTNYGYTF. CDR3 DNA sequence: TGTGCCAGCACCGACAGGACTACTAACTATGGCTACACCTTC.

As to this clonotype: The junction and the germline gene differ at one end; a read error may be behind it. This chain joins TRBV7-9 and TRBJ2-5, with D unclear. CDR3 length: 16 residues. Germline CDR1 is SEHNR and CDR2 is FQNEAQ (reference sequence). CDR3 amino acids: CASSSNMGHAQEAQYF. In DNA, the CDR3 is TGTGCCAGCAGCTCAAATATGGGTCACGCACAAGAGGCCCAGTACTTC.

The chain has TRBV7-9 and TRBJ2-7; a possible D gene is TRBD2 (6 bases). Trimming cost V 0 bases and J 0 bases, with 9 bases left between them. The CDR3 is made up of 15 amino acids. CDR1 is SEHNR and CDR2 is FQNEAQ in the germline V gene (reference sequence). CDR3 bases: TGTGCCAGCAGCTTAGCGGGGGGATTCTCCTACGAGCAGTACTTC. Residues: CASSLAGGFSYEQYF. Full variable domain (missing parts from reference TRBV7-9 and TRBJ2-7): DTGVSQNPRHKITKRGQNVTFRCDPISEHNRLYWYRQTLGQGPEFLTYFQNEAQLEKSRLLSDRFSAERPKGSFSTLEIQRTEQGDSAMYLCASSLAGGFSYEQYFGPGTRLTVT.

The gene calls are TRBV4-3 and TRBJ2-5; possibly TRBD2 for D (5 bases). From germline, CDR1 is LGHNA and CDR2 YSLEER. V was clipped by 1 base and J by 2 bases, with 8 bases between them. The CDR3 has 14 amino acids. The CDR3: CASSQVRGQETQYF. Written as DNA, the CDR3 is TGCGCCAGCAGCCAAGTCCGAGGGCAAGAGACCCAGTACTTC.

As DNA, the CDR3 is TGTGCCAGCTCACCAGGACCGACAGGGTCTAATTATTACGAGCAGTACTTC. Its protein product is CASSPGPTGSNYYEQYF. The chain recombines TRBV18 with TRBJ2-7; 7 nucleotides agree with TRBD1. Looked up from germline, CDR1 is KGHSH and CDR2 is LQKENI. This CDR3 is 17 amino acids long. Unmatched junction bases numbered 14, after V lost 2 bases and J lost 4 bases.

As concerns this clonotype: One base away lies a much larger clone, so this may be a sequencing read error. The chain carries TRBV25-1 and TRBJ2-7; 8 bases agree with TRBD1. The CDR3 sequence is 14 residues long. Germline V CDR1 and CDR2: MGHDK, SYGVNS. CDR3 loop: CASSESGGGFEEYF. The CDR3 DNA reads TGTGCCAGCAGTGAATCAGGGGGCGGGTTCGAGGAGTACTTC.

This chain connects TRBV5-1 to TRBJ1-1; tentative D call: TRBD1 (5 bases). V was clipped by 3 bases and J by 1 base, with 13 bases between them. Germline V gives CDR1 SGHRS, CDR2 YFSETQ. CDR3 size: 15 residues. The CDR3 coding sequence is TGCGCCAGCAGCTGGTCCGGGGCAGCGAACACTGAAGCTTTCTTT. It encodes CASSWSGAANTEAFF.

For this clonotype: This may arise from a read error, as a much more abundant clone is one base away. The rearrangement links TRBV5-1 to TRBJ1-1; TRBD1 might be the D (6 bases). The CDR3 is 14 amino acids. V was pared by 9 bases and J by 1 base, with 16 bases between. Looked up from germline, CDR1 is SGHRS and CDR2 is YFSETQ. This chain's CDR3 is CANSQDSRNTEAFF. The CDR3 DNA follows: TGCGCCAACAGTCAGGACAGCCGGAACACTGAAGCTTTCTTT.

The chain recombines TRBV7-9 with TRBJ2-1; D may correspond to TRBD1 or TRBD2 (5 bases each). CDR3 length: 12 residues. Germline lookup yields CDR1 SEHNR and CDR2 FQNEAQ (reference sequence). V was clipped by 11 bases and J by 4 bases, with 12 bases between them. The CDR3 DNA is TGTGCCTACGGGGCATCATACAATGAGCAGTTCTTC. It specifies CAYGASYNEQFF.

The chain links TRBV12-3 or TRBV12-4 to TRBJ1-6; D unresolved. Trimming left V 6 bases short and J 8 bases short, with 20 bases between. This CDR3 has 16 amino acids. The CDR3 is CASSTGLNRPHSPLHF. The CDR3 bases are TGTGCCAGCAGCACTGGACTCAATCGGCCTCATTCACCCCTCCACTTT.

This clonotype has ten or more counts. The chain is built from TRBV6-5 and TRBJ1-4, with TRBD1 matching 7 bases. The CDR3 loop spans 13 amino acids. V lost 2 bases to trimming and J lost 8 bases; unmatched junction nucleotides: 2. Germline CDR1 MNHEY, CDR2 SVGAGI. The CDR3 DNA sequence: TGTGCCAGCAGTTACGGGACAGCCGAAAAACTGTTTTTT. Its protein is CASSYGTAEKLFF.

Only a few counts were recorded for this clonotype. The gene calls are TRBV7-9 and TRBJ1-2, with 7 nucleotides matching TRBD1. V trimming: 1 base; J trimming: 4 bases; junction bases outside the gene matches: 9. CDR3 length equals 16 residues. Germline CDR1 SEHNR, CDR2 FQNEAQ (reference sequence). CDR3 sequence (DNA): TGTGCCAGCAGCTTAGGAGACAGGGAAGCAAGCTATGGCTACACCTTC. This sequence encodes CASSLGDREASYGYTF.

On this clonotype itself: A much bigger clone sits one base away, suggesting this may be a read error. Likely a read error: the CDR3 ends without its conserved phenylalanine or tryptophan. The V gene is TRBV12-3 or TRBV12-4, the J gene TRBJ2-3, with 7 bases that match TRBD2. The CDR3 covers 13 residues. Trimming cost V 8 bases and J 4 bases; bases outside gene matches: 6. The CDR3 reads CASWGGIPDTQYL. The CDR3 DNA sequence: TGTGCCAGCTGGGGGGGAATCCCAGATACGCAGTATCTT.

A note on this clonotype: This CDR3 is missing its conserved last phenylalanine or tryptophan, likely due to a read error. The V gene is TRBV24-1, the J gene TRBJ2-1; 11 bases agree with TRBD1. Trimming at V came to 5 bases and at J to 8 bases, leaving 4 bases not matched to a gene. The CDR3 has 14 amino acids. The germline CDR1 and CDR2 sequences are KGHDR and SFDVKD. CDR3 sequence reads: CATSGGQGAYEQFL. The CDR3 DNA is TGTGCCACCAGTGGTGGACAGGGGGCCTATGAGCAGTTCCTC.

On this clonotype: At one end, the junction sequence differs from germline, possibly due to a read error. The chain carries TRBV30 and TRBJ2-2; tentative D call: TRBD2 (5 bases). The CDR3 length is 13 residues. The germline V gene encodes CDR1 GTSNPN and CDR2 SVGIG (reference sequence). CDR3 DNA: TGTGCCTGGAGCTACCTTAACACCGGGGAGCTGTGTTTT. This encodes CAWSYLNTGELCF. The full variable domain, in which reference TRBV30 and TRBJ2-2 provide the parts outside the CDR3, is SQTIHQWPATLVQPVGSPLSLECTVEGTSNPNLYWYRQAAGRGLQLLFYSVGIGQISSEVPQNLSASRPQDRQFILSSKKLLLSDSGFYLCAWSYLNTGELCFGEGSRLTVL.

This clonotype appeared a few times. This chain uses TRBV7-9 with TRBJ2-2; D is undetermined. The CDR3 contains 14 residues. Germline V CDR1 and CDR2: SEHNR, FQNEAQ (reference sequence). The V end lost 5 bases, the J end lost 6 bases, and 13 bases lay between the germline ends. CDR3 sequence: CASSPRGPPGELFF. In DNA form, the CDR3 reads TGTGCCAGCAGCCCGCGAGGTCCGCCCGGGGAGCTGTTTTTT.

This sequence joins TRBV6-5 and TRBJ1-6, with a tentative D call TRBD1 (5 bases). The V gene's germline CDR1 is MNHEY and CDR2 SVGAGI. The CDR3 spans 17 residues. V was cut by 6 bases and J by 0 bases, with 15 bases left in between. CDR3 coding DNA: TGTGCCAGCAGGCCGGGGCGGTGGAGCTCCTATAATTCACCCCTCCACTTT. Translation: CASRPGRWSSYNSPLHF.

This clonotype was seen at least ten times. The chain recombines TRBV29-1 with TRBJ2-4; D is unclear. The CDR3 loop spans 13 amino acids. The V gene's germline CDR1 is SQVTM and CDR2 ANQGSEA. Trimming left V 5 bases short and J 0 bases short, with 8 bases between. The DNA for the CDR3 is TGCAGCGTTTTCGGTCTAGCCAAAAACATTCAGTACTTC. This sequence encodes CSVFGLAKNIQYF.

This clonotype was detected a few times. No conserved phenylalanine or tryptophan is present at the end of the CDR3, so a read error is the likely explanation. The J gene is TRBJ1-5, the V gene TRBV4-1, with TRBD1 as a possible D gene (5 bases). Germline CDR1 and CDR2: MGHRA and YSYEKL. The V and J ends lost 3 bases and 0 bases respectively, with 12 bases between them. The CDR3 has 16 amino acids. The CDR3 coding sequence is TGCGCCAGCAGCCATTCTGCAGGGAATAGCAATCAGCCCCAGCATGTT. Translation: CASSHSAGNSNQPQHV.

V usage is TRBV30 and J usage is TRBJ2-2, with a weak D call TRBD1 (6 bases). CDR1 and CDR2 (germline): GTSNPN, SVGIG (reference sequence). Trimming stripped 3 bases from V and 7 bases from J, with 15 bases between. The CDR3 is 14 residues long. The CDR3 reads CAWSLDSPGGELFF. CDR3 nucleotide sequence: TGTGCCTGGAGCCTGGACAGCCCGGGCGGGGAGCTGTTTTTT.

Points on this clonotype: Relative to the germline gene, one junction end is altered; a read error may explain this. The rearrangement uses TRBV11-2 and TRBJ2-2; D is ambiguous. Germline V lookup: CDR1 SGHAT, CDR2 FQNNGV. The CDR3 has 14 residues. The CDR3 DNA reads as TGTGCCAGCAGTCCCGGGTTCTACACCGTGGAGCTGTTTTTT. It codes for CASSPGFYTVELFF. Full variable domain (outside the CDR3, taken from reference TRBV11-2 and TRBJ2-2): EAGVAQSPRYKIIEKRQSVAFWCNPISGHATLYWYQQILGQGPKLLIQFQNNGVVDDSQLPKDRFSAERLKGVDSTLKIQPAKLEDSAVYLCASSPGFYTVELFFGEGSRLTVL.

The chain carries TRBV11-2 and TRBJ2-1; D gene unclear. With 4 bases removed from V and 0 bases from J, the gap between germline ends came to 7 bases. This CDR3 comprises 14 residues. CDR1 and CDR2 (germline): SGHAT, FQNNGV. The CDR3 DNA is TGTGCCAGCAGCTCCCGGAACTCCTACAATGAGCAGTTCTTC. Translated: CASSSRNSYNEQFF.

The chain combines TRBV7-2 with TRBJ2-5, with D unresolved. The CDR3 loop spans 12 amino acids. V was shortened by 3 bases and J by 9 bases, with 11 bases between the two germline ends. Germline assignment: CDR1 SGHTA and CDR2 FQGNSA. The DNA of the CDR3 is TGTGCCAGCAGCTTCCCAACGGAGCCCCAGTACTTC. This codes for CASSFPTEPQYF.

This chain links TRBV11-3 with TRBJ2-1; D remains unclear. CDR1 and CDR2 (germline): SGHNT, YENEEA. The V end was cut by 6 bases, the J end by 0 bases, with 9 bases between. The CDR3 has 14 residues. The CDR3 protein is CASSPMDSYNEQFF. CDR3 coding DNA: TGTGCCAGCAGTCCCATGGACTCCTACAATGAGCAGTTCTTC.